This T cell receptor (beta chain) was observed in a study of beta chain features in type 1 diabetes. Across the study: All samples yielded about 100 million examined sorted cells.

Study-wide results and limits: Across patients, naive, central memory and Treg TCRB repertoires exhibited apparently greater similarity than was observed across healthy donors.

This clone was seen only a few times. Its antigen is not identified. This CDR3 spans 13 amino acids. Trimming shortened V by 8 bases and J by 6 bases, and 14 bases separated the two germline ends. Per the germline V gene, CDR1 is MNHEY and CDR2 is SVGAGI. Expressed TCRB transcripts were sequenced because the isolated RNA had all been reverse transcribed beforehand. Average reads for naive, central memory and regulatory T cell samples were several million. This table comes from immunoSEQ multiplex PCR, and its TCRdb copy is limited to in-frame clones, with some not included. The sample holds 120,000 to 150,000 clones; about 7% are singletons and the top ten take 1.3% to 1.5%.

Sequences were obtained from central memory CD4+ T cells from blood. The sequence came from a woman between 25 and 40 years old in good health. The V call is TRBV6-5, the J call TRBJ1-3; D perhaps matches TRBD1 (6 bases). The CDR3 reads CASRPTGANTIYF. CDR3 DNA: TGTGCCAGCCGGCCGACAGGAGCAAACACCATATATTTT.